Each of the 24 T cell receptor beta chains below was sequenced from the same sample in a study of blood T cell repertoires in COVID-19. Sequencing used immunoSEQ multiplex PCR; TCRdb keeps in-frame clones, though not all of them. The data show 100,000 or so clones, roughly nine tenths seen once. Sample: peripheral blood. These receptors were taken from a man between 50 and 59 years old with acute or convalescent COVID-19.

This chain links TRBV4-3 with TRBJ1-1, with D possibly matching TRBD1 (5 bases). V lost 4 bases and J lost 1, with 7 bases in between. CDR3 length: 13 amino acids. Germline-derived CDR1 and CDR2 are LGHNA and YSLEER. The CDR3 DNA reads as TGCGCCAGCAGCCGAGGACAGAACACTGAAGCTTTCTTT. This translates into CASSRGQNTEAFF.

The genes are TRBV5-1 and TRBJ1-4; maybe TRBD1 (5 bases). From germline, CDR1 is SGHRS and CDR2 YFSETQ. This CDR3 region has 16 residues. V was pared by 1 base and J by 3 bases, with 13 bases between. The CDR3 DNA sequence: TGCGCCAGCAGCTTGTCCCCGACAGTCTCTAATGAAAAACTGTTTTTT. Protein product: CASSLSPTVSNEKLFF.

This clone was picked up one time. V and J are TRBV18 and TRBJ1-2; D uncertain. Germline V gives CDR1 KGHSH, CDR2 LQKENI. The CDR3 loop spans 16 amino acids. Trimming left V 2 bases short and J 2 bases short, with 15 bases between. CDR3 region: CASSPNYDGRNYGYTF. The CDR3 nucleotides read TGTGCCAGCTCACCAAACTATGACGGAAGAAACTATGGCTACACCTTC.

The chain uses TRBV10-3 and TRBJ1-2, with a tentative D call TRBD1 (5 bases). The CDR3 spans 16 residues. Germline loops: CDR1 ENHRY, CDR2 SYGVKD. The V end lost 1 base, the J end lost 0 bases, and 12 bases lay between the germline ends. The CDR3 nucleotides are TGTGCCATCAGTGAGTGGGGTACAGGTACTAACTATGGCTACACCTTC. It yields the protein CAISEWGTGTNYGYTF.

This chain connects TRBV6-6 to TRBJ2-7; D is perhaps TRBD1 (5 bases). Trimming took 5 bases from V and 6 from J, leaving 14 bases between them. Germline V CDR1 and CDR2: MNHNY, SVGAGI (reference sequence). The CDR3 has 13 amino acids. In DNA, the CDR3 is TGTGCCAGCAGTAGGGGCCTGACTGGCGAGCAGTACTTC. This encodes CASSRGLTGEQYF.

The genes are TRBV2 and TRBJ2-7; unclear D gene. This CDR3 is 14 amino acids long. V was trimmed by 7 bases and J by 3 bases, leaving 16 bases between them. Germline values: CDR1 SNHLY, CDR2 FYNNEI. DNA for the CDR3: TGTGCCAGCACGAAGAGCGCCTCCCGCTACGAGCAGTACTTC. Translated, it gives CASTKSASRYEQYF.

The chain combines TRBV15 with TRBJ2-7; 8 nucleotides align to TRBD1. The J segment lost 5 bases and the V segment lost 3 bases, leaving 6 bases of the junction unmatched. This CDR3 region has 14 residues. Germline values: CDR1 LNHNV, CDR2 YYDKDF (reference sequence). The CDR3 DNA is TGTGCCACCAGCAGTTGGACAGGGACGGACGAGCAGTACTTC. Translating it yields CATSSWTGTDEQYF.

The J gene is TRBJ1-3, the V gene TRBV6-6; D may be TRBD1 (5 bases). The V and J ends lost 6 bases and 4 bases respectively, with 16 bases between them. Germline assignment: CDR1 MNHNY and CDR2 SVGAGI (reference sequence). The CDR3 covers 15 residues. CDR3 nucleotides: TGTGCCAGCAGCCCTCCCGCGGGGGTAGGAAACACCATATATTTT. Translated: CASSPPAGVGNTIYF.

The chain is built from TRBV7-9 and TRBJ2-3; D unclear. Germline V lookup: CDR1 SEHNR, CDR2 FQNEAQ (reference sequence). Trimming took 0 bases from V and 8 from J, leaving 9 bases between them. This CDR3 has 13 residues. The CDR3 loop is CASSLAGSRTQYF. CDR3 in DNA: TGTGCCAGCAGCTTAGCGGGTAGCCGTACGCAGTATTTT.

V is TRBV6-1 and J is TRBJ1-5, with TRBD1 identical over 10 bases. The V gene end was trimmed by 1 base and the J gene end by 7 bases; junction bases not matched to a gene: 7. Germline V CDR1 and CDR2: MNHNS, SASEGT. The CDR3 loop spans 16 amino acids. CDR3 bases: TGTGCCAGCAGTGAAGTTAGGGACAGGGGTCCACAGCCCCAGCATTTT. Its protein product is CASSEVRDRGPQPQHF.

This rearrangement joins TRBV4-1 to TRBJ2-1; tentatively, D is TRBD1 (6 bases). Trimming removed 3 bases at V and 2 bases at J, with 8 bases between. Looked up from germline, CDR1 is MGHRA and CDR2 is YSYEKL. This CDR3 is 14 amino acids long. For the CDR3, the DNA is TGCGCCAGCAGCCAGGGGGCACCCTACAATGAGCAGTTCTTC. Translated: CASSQGAPYNEQFF.

A single count supports this clone. This chain connects TRBV29-1 to TRBJ2-5; a weak D match, TRBD1 (5 bases). Between the trimmed V and J ends, which lost 3 bases and 5 bases, there was a span of 22 bases. The CDR3 spans 16 residues. CDR1 SQVTM and CDR2 ANQGSEA come from the germline V gene. In nucleotides, the CDR3 is TGCAGCGTTGATGAAGGGGCTCGCAGGGCCAGGGAGACCCAGTACTTC. Its protein is CSVDEGARRARETQYF.

The rearrangement uses TRBV11-3 and TRBJ1-2; the D gene is possibly TRBD1 (5 bases). The CDR3 sequence is 13 residues long. Trimming cost V 7 bases and J 6 bases, with 15 bases left between them. From germline, CDR1 is SGHNT and CDR2 YENEEA. The DNA for the CDR3 is TGTGCCAGCACCGATGGATGGGGGGATGGCTACACCTTC. Translated: CASTDGWGDGYTF. Complete variable domain (other parts from reference TRBV11-3 and TRBJ1-2): EAGVVQSPRYKIIEKKQPVAFWCNPISGHNTLYWYLQNLGQGPELLIRYENEEAVDDSQLPKDRFSAERLKGVDSTLKIQPAELGDSAVYLCASTDGWGDGYTFGSGTRLTVV.

This clone was found once. The chain recombines TRBV11-2 with TRBJ1-2; 8 bases match TRBD1. This CDR3 region has 18 residues. Germline loops: CDR1 SGHAT, CDR2 FQNNGV. V dropped 5 bases and J dropped 3; count of bases not matched to a gene: 17. DNA for the CDR3: TGTGCCAGCAGCCCCATACTCAAAGGGACAGGTTTTGACTATGGCTACACCTTC. Translating gives CASSPILKGTGFDYGYTF.

Here the CDR3 reads CASSLQKNRLYEQYF. CDR3 nucleotide sequence: TGTGCCAGCAGTCTCCAAAAGAACAGGCTGTACGAGCAGTACTTC. The chain couples TRBV28 to TRBJ2-7; a weak D match, TRBD1 (5 bases). This CDR3 spans 15 amino acids. The ends were cut back, 5 bases at V and 4 bases at J, with 18 bases in the middle. Germline V CDR1 and CDR2: MDHEN, SYDVKM.

The chain carries TRBV15 and TRBJ1-3; 7 bases line up with TRBD1. Trimming took 5 bases from V and 0 from J; bases not matched to a gene: 7. The germline V gene encodes CDR1 LNHNV and CDR2 YYDKDF (reference sequence). The CDR3 covers 16 residues. CDR3 DNA: TGTGCCACCAGCGTAGACAGGGCGTTCTCTGGAAACACCATATATTTT. Translated: CATSVDRAFSGNTIYF.

The gene calls are TRBV6-5 and TRBJ2-1; 7 positions match TRBD2. This CDR3 has 13 residues. The germline V gene has CDR1 MNHEY and CDR2 SVGAGI. V shed 7 bases, J shed 10 bases, and the junction held 10 bases outside the gene matches. CDR3 nucleotides: TGTGCCAGCACCTACGGTTGGGAGGGCGAGCAGTTCTTC. Encoded protein: CASTYGWEGEQFF.

The chain links TRBV4-2 to TRBJ2-5; no firm D call. The V gene lost 4 bases and the J gene lost 1 base, with 7 bases spanning the gap. Germline values: CDR1 LGHNA, CDR2 YNFKEQ. This CDR3 has 13 amino acids. CDR3 DNA: TGTGCCAGCAGCCCCGAGCTCCAAGAGACCCAGTACTTC. It translates to CASSPELQETQYF.

J is TRBJ2-7 and V is TRBV6-1, with 9 bases lining up with TRBD1. The germline V gene encodes CDR1 MNHNS and CDR2 SASEGT. This CDR3 is 15 amino acids long. Germline trimming cut 8 bases from V and 3 bases from J; bases unmatched to any gene: 11. In DNA form, the CDR3 reads TGTGCCAGCCGCGGACAACAGGGGGCAGGCTACGAGCAGTACTTC. This codes for CASRGQQGAGYEQYF.

The chain is built from TRBV4-1 and TRBJ1-2, with 7 bases fitting TRBD1. This CDR3 has 15 residues. After removal of 1 base from V and 2 bases from J, the junction contained 4 bases not matched to a gene. Germline assignment: CDR1 MGHRA and CDR2 YSYEKL. The CDR3 loop is CASSQVPGQNYGYTF. In DNA form, the CDR3 reads TGCGCCAGCAGCCAAGTCCCGGGACAGAACTATGGCTACACCTTC.

The chain employs TRBV9 and TRBJ2-2; 9 bases are shared with TRBD1. The CDR3 length is 16 residues. The V gene's germline CDR1 is SGDLS and CDR2 YYNGEE. V dropped 4 bases and J dropped 4; count of bases not matched to a gene: 8. The CDR3 reads CASSPLTGGTTGELFF. In nucleotides, the CDR3 is TGTGCCAGCAGCCCTTTGACAGGGGGAACCACCGGGGAGCTGTTTTTT.

J is TRBJ2-7 and V is TRBV6-1; D is possibly TRBD2 (6 bases). The CDR3 is 12 amino acids. Germline assignment: CDR1 MNHNS and CDR2 SASEGT. Between the trimmed V and J ends, which lost 1 base and 7 bases, there was a span of 8 bases. The CDR3: CASSEGGVEQYF. The CDR3 DNA follows: TGTGCCAGCAGTGAAGGGGGGGTAGAGCAGTACTTC.

V is TRBV27 and J is TRBJ2-7, with no clear D. Trimming left V 0 bases short and J 2 bases short, with 14 bases between. The germline V gene has CDR1 MNHEY and CDR2 SMNVEV (reference sequence). The CDR3 contains 16 residues. DNA for the CDR3: TGTGCCAGCAGTTTATCTAGCACCCCTGCCACCTACGAGCAGTACTTC. Its translation is CASSLSSTPATYEQYF.

V is TRBV11-2 and J is TRBJ1-6; the D gene is possibly TRBD1 (5 bases). From germline, CDR1 is SGHAT and CDR2 FQNNGV. CDR3 length: 15 residues. V was shortened by 5 bases and J by 10 bases, with 18 bases between the two germline ends. CDR3 sequence (DNA): TGTGCCAGCAGCGCGGCGGCAGGGAGGGACTCACCCCTCCACTTT. Its translation is CASSAAAGRDSPLHF. The variable domain in full, with the rest retrieved from reference TRBV11-2 and TRBJ1-6, is EAGVAQSPRYKIIEKRQSVAFWCNPISGHATLYWYQQILGQGPKLLIQFQNNGVVDDSQLPKDRFSAERLKGVDSTLKIQPAKLEDSAVYLCASSAAAGRDSPLHFGNGTRLTVT.